This TCR beta chain was obtained from a study of shared clonotypes between healthy human individuals. In the study overall: Three plates were used per donor for CD4 naive, three for CD4 memory, two for CD8 naive and one for CD8 memory.

As to this clone: What it binds is not known.

The germline gives CDR1 SGHTS, CDR2 YDEGEE. The CDR3 runs to 14 residues. Deletions cut 0 bases from V and 6 bases from J, with 7 bases between. Broader study findings: Since donors were few, the genetic and exposure-history diversity represented was limited.

Profiling relied on immunoSEQ multiplex PCR, and the TCRdb table lists in-frame clones only, not all of them. The sample has around 2.1 million clones, 95% seen once; the top ten hold roughly 0.13%. Material for sequencing was naive CD4+ T cells sorted from blood. Sample subset: CD45RA+ positively selected. This clonotype originated in a man aged 18 to 30 in good health. The chain links TRBV5-8 to TRBJ1-6; D is unclear. The CDR3 here is CASSLVAVNSPLHF. DNA of the CDR3: TGTGCCAGCAGCTTGGTGGCAGTTAATTCACCCCTCCACTTT.